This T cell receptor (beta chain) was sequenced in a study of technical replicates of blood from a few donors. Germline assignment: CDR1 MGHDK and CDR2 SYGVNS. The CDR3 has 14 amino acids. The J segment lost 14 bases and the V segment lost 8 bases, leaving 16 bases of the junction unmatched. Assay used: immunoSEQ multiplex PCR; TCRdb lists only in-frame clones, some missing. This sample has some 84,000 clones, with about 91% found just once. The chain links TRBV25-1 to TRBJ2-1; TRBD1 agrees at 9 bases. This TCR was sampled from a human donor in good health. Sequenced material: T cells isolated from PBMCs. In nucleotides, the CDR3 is TGTGCCAGCTGCCCGACCGAGACAGGGGGTCAGGAGTTCTTC. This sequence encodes CASCPTETGGQEFF.